This passage covers 10 T cell receptor beta chains from one sample sequenced in a study of response to subunit inactivated influenza vaccine. MiXCR was run by TCRdb on the RT-PCR reads, yielding one entry per CDR3 protein. The table has 300,000 to 350,000 distinct CDR3 sequences, over 20% seen once. Specimen: PBMCs from blood, collected less than 22 months after vaccination. These receptors came from a man aged 45 to 75 who received an inactivated influenza vaccine.

In this sample, this clonotype turned up many times. The chain has TRBV11-2 and TRBJ1-1; TRBD1 matches at 8 bases. Germline CDR1 and CDR2: SGHAT and FQNNGV. V lost 2 bases to trimming and J lost 8 bases; unmatched junction nucleotides: 7. This CDR3 contains 14 residues. The CDR3 loop is CASSLRTGLFEAFF. The CDR3 region has the DNA TGTGCCAGCAGCTTACGGACAGGGCTCTTCGAAGCTTTCTTT.

The chain has TRBV4-3 and TRBJ1-2; a weak D match, TRBD1 (5 bases). CDR3 length: 15 amino acids. Per the germline V gene, CDR1 is LGHNA and CDR2 is YSLEER. V was shortened by 4 bases and J by 6 bases, with 18 bases between the two germline ends. The CDR3, as DNA: TGCGCCAGCAGCCGCGCCGTGTCTCGAGGGGATGGCTACACCTTC. It codes for CASSRAVSRGDGYTF.

This clonotype was counted at least ten times. The chain links TRBV15 to TRBJ2-2; the match to TRBD1 covers 7 bases. The CDR3 is 14 residues long. The V and J ends lost 3 bases and 3 bases, in that order; junction bases with no gene match: 1. CDR1 LNHNV and CDR2 YYDKDF come from the germline V gene (reference sequence). The CDR3 bases are TGTGCCACCAGCAGGCAGGGGGACACCGGGGAGCTGTTTTTT. Residues: CATSRQGDTGELFF.

This clonotype was recorded many times. The V and J genes are TRBV3-1 and TRBJ1-1; 9 nucleotides line up with TRBD1. The trim removed 1 base at V and 11 bases at J, leaving 11 bases unmatched. The CDR3 is made up of 15 amino acids. Germline V CDR1 and CDR2: LGHDT, YNNKEL (reference sequence). The CDR3: CASSQGGDRGIEAFF. The CDR3 nucleotides are TGTGCCAGCAGCCAAGGGGGCGACAGGGGGATAGAGGCTTTCTTT.

This clonotype was found many times. The genes are TRBV2 and TRBJ1-1; D is unclear. Germline CDR1 is SNHLY and CDR2 is FYNNEI. The CDR3 contains 15 residues. V was trimmed by 7 bases and J by 0 bases, leaving 15 bases between them. CDR3: CASIIYLGMNTEAFF. The CDR3, as DNA: TGTGCCAGCATTATTTACCTGGGTATGAACACTGAAGCTTTCTTT. The variable domain in full, completed from reference TRBV2 and TRBJ1-1, reads EPEVTQTPSHQVTQMGQEVILRCVPISNHLYFYWYRQILGQKVEFLVSFYNNEISEKSEIFDDQFSVERPDGSNFTLKIRSTKLEDSAMYFCASIIYLGMNTEAFFGQGTRLTVV.

The rearrangement uses TRBV12-3 or TRBV12-4 and TRBJ2-7; no firm D call. The CDR3 runs 15 residues. With 6 bases removed from V and 0 bases from J, the gap between germline ends came to 15 bases. DNA of the CDR3: TGTGCCAGCAGCCGTAGTGGCTTTTCCTCCTACGAGCAGTACTTC. Amino acid sequence: CASSRSGFSSYEQYF.

This clonotype appeared many times. The rearrangement links TRBV29-1 to TRBJ1-2, with 7 nucleotides matching TRBD1. Germline V gene sequence: CDR1 SQVTM, CDR2 ANQGSEA. CDR3 size: 13 residues. Trimming cost V 0 bases and J 4 bases; bases outside gene matches: 2. For the CDR3, the DNA is TGCAGCGTTGAAGATGGGGACAGCTATGGCTACACCTTC. Its translation is CSVEDGDSYGYTF.

A few counts support this clonotype. The chain has TRBV7-2 and TRBJ1-5; TRBD1 aligns across 12 bases. Germline V gives CDR1 SGHTA, CDR2 FQGNSA. The CDR3 is 15 amino acids. V shed 3 bases and J 8 bases; nucleotides not matched to a gene: 5. The CDR3 reads CASSLGTGGFEPQHF. The DNA for the CDR3 is TGTGCCAGCAGCTTGGGGACAGGGGGCTTTGAGCCCCAGCATTTT.

This clonotype was found a few times. The V and J genes are TRBV6-5 and TRBJ2-6; the D gene is possibly TRBD2 (6 bases). The V end was cut by 2 bases, the J end by 1 base, with 18 bases between. This CDR3 comprises 19 residues. Germline values: CDR1 MNHEY, CDR2 SVGAGI. Here the CDR3 DNA reads TGTGCCAGCAGTTACAATTGGAGGGGCGCAGTATCTGGGGCCAACGTCCTGACTTTC. Protein: CASSYNWRGAVSGANVLTF.

This clonotype was observed a few times. This chain connects TRBV12-3 or TRBV12-4 to TRBJ1-1; D ambiguous. This CDR3 is 14 amino acids long. Trimming removed 3 bases from V and 7 bases from J, with 15 bases in between. CDR3 in DNA: TGTGCCAGCAGTTTTTTTTCGGCAGACAATGAAGCTTTCTTT. It encodes CASSFFSADNEAFF.